This T cell receptor (beta chain) was sequenced for a study of early T cells in non-severe SARS-CoV-2 infection (dated by TCRdb to about 2021). About the investigation overall: Because TCR sequencing relied on bulk RNA taken from unsorted whole blood, pairing of alpha and beta chains was not possible.

Results the study describes overall, beyond this receptor: VDJdb matching was skewed toward anti-spike CD8 responses and likely underestimated virus-specific expansions, missing private and CD4 specificities.

This clonotype was picked up a small number of times. Its antigen specificity is not known. The sample holds no much larger clone one base away, and base qualities are not on file. A case-control design nested within a healthcare worker cohort in London, UK, was used, with weekly nasopharyngeal swab PCR tests and blood sampling performed. Healthcare workers were enrolled in the week of the UK lockdown, from 23 to 31 March 2020, and were followed every week for up to roughly 16 weeks. Library preparation used 5' RACE. The sample was run on a NextSeq 500. In the TCR library protocol, unique molecular identifiers were attached to individual cDNA molecules to correct for PCR bias and sequencing error. Sequencing covered both TCR alpha and beta chains, and within each sample the abundances of alpha and beta sequences were tightly co-correlated. The original pipeline was this. Decombinator V4 was used to annotate the V gene, J gene and CDR3 of the TCR sequences. TCRs were defined as expanded if a significant change between any two time points was detected under a Poisson model with p below 0.0001. Abundances of TCRs were expressed as counts per million after normalisation to the total number of TCRs sequenced in each sample. TRAV1-2 paired with TRAJ12, TRAJ20 or TRAJ33 defined MAIT TCRs, while TRAV10 paired with TRAJ18 defined iNKT TCRs. A search of VDJdb, accessed on 1 November 2021, was run for TCRs annotated to CMV, EBV and SARS-CoV-2, with TCRs annotated for multiple antigens excluded. The public reads were reprocessed in TCRdb via fastp at Q25 and MiXCR, keeping in-frame beta chains. A single entry per CDR3 protein holds the most common genes and DNA from its merged rows. TCRdb's processing, not the authors' own work, is the source of the V and J calls. The sample has fewer than 85,000 distinct CDR3 sequences on record, about 9.6% of them singletons. The ten most abundant clones make up around 4.6% of the sample.

Spanning cysteine to phenylalanine, the CDR3 consists of 16 amino acids. Only the CDR3 region is kept as DNA, spanning 48 bases read in frame from base 1. From the germline V gene, CDR1 is SGHDT and CDR2 is YYEEEE. V gives up 4 bases and J gives up 3 bases, and the segment between their germline ends measures 19 bases. The rearrangement joined TRBV5-6 to TRBJ2-5, with a tentative D gene TRBD2 over 8 matching bases. The sequencing input was whole blood. This sequence originates from an adult who was a healthcare worker with PCR-confirmed SARS-CoV-2 infection or an uninfected control (not recorded which). The sequenced DNA is TGTGCCAGCAGCCGACAGGGATCAGCGGGAGAAGAGACCCAGTACTTC. Its coded protein is CASSRQGSAGEETQYF.